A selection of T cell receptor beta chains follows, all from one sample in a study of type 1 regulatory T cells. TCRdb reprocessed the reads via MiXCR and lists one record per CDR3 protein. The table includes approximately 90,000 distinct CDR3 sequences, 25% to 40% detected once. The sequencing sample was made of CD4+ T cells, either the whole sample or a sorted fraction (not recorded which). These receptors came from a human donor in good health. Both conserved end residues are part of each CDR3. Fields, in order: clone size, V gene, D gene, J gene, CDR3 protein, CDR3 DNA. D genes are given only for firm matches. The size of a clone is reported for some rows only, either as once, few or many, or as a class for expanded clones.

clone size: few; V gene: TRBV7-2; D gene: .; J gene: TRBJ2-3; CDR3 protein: CASSLVGSTDTQYF; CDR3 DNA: TGTGCCAGCAGCTTAGTCGGGAGCACAGATACGCAGTATTTT
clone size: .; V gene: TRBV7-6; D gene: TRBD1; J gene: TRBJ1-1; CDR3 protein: CASSLGGGIMNTEAFF; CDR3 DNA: TGTGCCAGCAGCTTAGGAGGGGGCATCATGAACACTGAAGCTTTCTTT
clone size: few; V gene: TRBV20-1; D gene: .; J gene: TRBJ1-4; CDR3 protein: CSARDSGIGEKLFF; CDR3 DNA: TGCAGTGCCAGGGACTCAGGGATAGGTGAAAAACTGTTTTTT
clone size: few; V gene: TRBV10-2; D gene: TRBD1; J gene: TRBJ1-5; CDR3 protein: CASTRDSNQPQHF; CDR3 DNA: TGCGCCAGCACTCGGGACAGTAATCAGCCCCAGCATTTT
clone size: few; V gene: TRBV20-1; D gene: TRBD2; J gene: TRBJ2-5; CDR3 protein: CSAPLAGGLSETQYF; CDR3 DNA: TGCAGTGCCCCACTAGCGGGAGGCCTTTCAGAGACCCAGTACTTC
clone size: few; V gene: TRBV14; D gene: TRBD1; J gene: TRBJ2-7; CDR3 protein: CASSQGRTGAYEQYF; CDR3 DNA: TGTGCCAGCAGCCAAGGACGGACAGGGGCCTACGAGCAGTACTTC
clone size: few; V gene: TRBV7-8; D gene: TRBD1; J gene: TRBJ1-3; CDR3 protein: CASSRGQPGNTIYF; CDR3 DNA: TGTGCCAGCAGCAGGGGACAGCCTGGAAACACCATATATTTT
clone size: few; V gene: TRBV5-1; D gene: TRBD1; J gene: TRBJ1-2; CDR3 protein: CASSLSWTGGYGYTF; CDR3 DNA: TGCGCCAGCAGCTTGAGTTGGACAGGAGGCTATGGCTACACCTTC
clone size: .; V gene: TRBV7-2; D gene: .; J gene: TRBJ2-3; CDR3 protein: CASSSPGPGTQYF; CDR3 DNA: TGTGCCAGCAGCTCCCCGGGGCCCGGGACGCAGTATTTT
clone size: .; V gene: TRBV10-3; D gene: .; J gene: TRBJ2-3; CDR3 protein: CATRATDTQYF; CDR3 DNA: TGTGCCACCCGGGCAACAGATACGCAGTATTTT
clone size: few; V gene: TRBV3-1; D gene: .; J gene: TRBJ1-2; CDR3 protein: CASSQGPSGYGYTF; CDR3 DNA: TGTGCCAGCAGCCAAGGCCCGTCTGGCTATGGCTACACCTTC
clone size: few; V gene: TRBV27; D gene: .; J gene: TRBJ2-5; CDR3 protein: CASSWGLATRETQYF; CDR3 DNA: TGTGCCAGCAGTTGGGGTCTAGCCACCCGAGAGACCCAGTACTTC
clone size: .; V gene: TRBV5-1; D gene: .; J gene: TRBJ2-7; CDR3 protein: CASSLDGGRSYEQYF; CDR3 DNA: TGCGCCAGCAGCTTGGACGGGGGTAGGTCCTACGAGCAGTACTTC
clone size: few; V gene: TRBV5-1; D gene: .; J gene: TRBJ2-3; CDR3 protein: CASSLASGDTQYF; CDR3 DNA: TGCGCCAGCAGCTTGGCTTCTGGGGATACGCAGTATTTT
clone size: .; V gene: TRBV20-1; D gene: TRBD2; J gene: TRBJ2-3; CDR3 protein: CSARREGATDTQYF; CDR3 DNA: TGCAGTGCTAGGCGGGAGGGGGCCACAGATACGCAGTATTTT
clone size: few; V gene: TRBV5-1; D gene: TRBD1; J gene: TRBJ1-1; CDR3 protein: CASSLEGAANTEAFF; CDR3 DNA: TGCGCCAGCAGCTTGGAGGGGGCGGCGAACACTGAAGCTTTCTTT
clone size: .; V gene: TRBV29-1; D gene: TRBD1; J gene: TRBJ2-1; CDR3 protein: CSVDRAYNEQFF; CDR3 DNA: TGCAGCGTGGACAGGGCATACAATGAGCAGTTCTTC
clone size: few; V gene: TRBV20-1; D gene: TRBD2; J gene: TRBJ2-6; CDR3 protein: CSAEEVAGAGAGANVLTF; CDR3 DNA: TGCAGTGCTGAGGAGGTAGCGGGGGCAGGGGCCGGGGCCAACGTCCTGACTTTC
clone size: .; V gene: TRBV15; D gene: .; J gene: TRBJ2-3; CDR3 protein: CATKKPGPDTDTQYF; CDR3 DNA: TGTGCCACCAAGAAGCCGGGACCAGACACAGATACGCAGTATTTT
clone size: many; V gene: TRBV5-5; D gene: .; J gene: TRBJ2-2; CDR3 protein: CASSLVAGTGELFF; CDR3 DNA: TGTGCCAGCAGCTTGGTTGCCGGAACCGGGGAGCTGTTTTTT
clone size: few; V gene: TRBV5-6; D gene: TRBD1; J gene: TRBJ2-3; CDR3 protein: CASSLAGTGARLDTQYF; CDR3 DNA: TGTGCCAGCAGCCTAGCCGGGACAGGGGCCAGACTTGATACGCAGTATTTT
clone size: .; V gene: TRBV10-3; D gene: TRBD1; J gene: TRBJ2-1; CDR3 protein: CAIRTQGWDNEQFF; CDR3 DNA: TGTGCCATCAGGACACAGGGGTGGGACAATGAGCAGTTCTTC
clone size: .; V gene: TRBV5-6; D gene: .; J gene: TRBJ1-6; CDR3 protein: CACSRAGSGNNSPLHF; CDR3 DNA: TGTGCCTGCAGCCGCGCAGGGAGCGGCAATAATTCACCCCTCCACTTT
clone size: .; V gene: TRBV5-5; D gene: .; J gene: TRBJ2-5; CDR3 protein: CASSSRLTFQETQYF; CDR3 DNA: TGTGCCAGCAGCTCCAGGCTTACCTTCCAAGAGACCCAGTACTTC
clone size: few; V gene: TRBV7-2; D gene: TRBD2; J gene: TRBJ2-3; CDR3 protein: CASSLGLTSGATDTQYF; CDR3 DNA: TGTGCCAGCAGCTTAGGGCTTACTAGCGGGGCCACAGATACGCAGTATTTT
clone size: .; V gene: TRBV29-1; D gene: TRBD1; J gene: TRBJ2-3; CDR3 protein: CSVVPRDRTDTQYF; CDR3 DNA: TGCAGCGTTGTACCCAGGGACAGAACAGATACGCAGTATTTT
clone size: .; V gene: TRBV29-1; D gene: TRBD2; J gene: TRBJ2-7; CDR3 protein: CSAITSGDPYEQYF; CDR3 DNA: TGCAGCGCTATTACTAGCGGGGATCCCTACGAGCAGTACTTC
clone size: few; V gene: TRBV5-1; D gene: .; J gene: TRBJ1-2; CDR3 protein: CASSQHVQEVGGYTF; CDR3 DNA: TGCGCCAGCAGCCAGCACGTTCAGGAGGTTGGGGGCTACACCTTC
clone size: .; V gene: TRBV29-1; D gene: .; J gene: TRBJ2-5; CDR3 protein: CSVDRGRETQYF; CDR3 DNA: TGCAGCGTTGATCGGGGGCGGGAGACCCAGTACTTC
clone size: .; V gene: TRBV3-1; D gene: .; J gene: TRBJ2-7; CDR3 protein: CASSQELRGGDEQYF; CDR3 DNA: TGTGCCAGCAGCCAAGAGCTAAGGGGGGGTGACGAGCAGTACTTC
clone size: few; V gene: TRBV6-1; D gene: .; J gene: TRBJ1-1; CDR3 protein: CASIPGSEAFF; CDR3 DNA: TGTGCCAGCATTCCAGGGAGTGAAGCTTTCTTT
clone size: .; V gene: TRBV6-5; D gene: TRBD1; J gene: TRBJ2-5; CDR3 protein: CASSSPGTAKETQYF; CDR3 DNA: TGTGCCAGCAGTTCCCCCGGGACAGCAAAAGAGACCCAGTACTTC
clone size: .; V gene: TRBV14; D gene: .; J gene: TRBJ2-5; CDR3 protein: CASSQVKETQYF; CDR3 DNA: TGTGCCAGCAGCCAAGTTAAAGAGACCCAGTACTTC
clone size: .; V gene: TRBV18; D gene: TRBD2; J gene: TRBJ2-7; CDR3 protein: CASSPRGASGPLYEQYF; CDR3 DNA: TGTGCCAGCTCACCTAGAGGGGCTAGCGGTCCTCTCTACGAGCAGTACTTC
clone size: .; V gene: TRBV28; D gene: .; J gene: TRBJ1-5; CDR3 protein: CASTPLSAGQQPQHF; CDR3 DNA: TGTGCCAGCACCCCTCTGTCGGCAGGGCAGCAGCCCCAGCATTTT
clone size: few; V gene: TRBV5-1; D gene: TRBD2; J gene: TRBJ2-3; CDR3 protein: CASSSGLARATSTDTQYF; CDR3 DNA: TGCGCCAGCAGCTCAGGACTAGCGCGAGCTACTAGCACAGATACGCAGTATTTT
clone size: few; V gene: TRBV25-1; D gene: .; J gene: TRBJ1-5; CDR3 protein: CASSVGSQPQHF; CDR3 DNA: TGTGCCAGCAGTGTGGGAAGCCAGCCCCAGCATTTT
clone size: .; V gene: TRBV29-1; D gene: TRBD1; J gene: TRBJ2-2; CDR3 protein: CSVITGGSGELFF; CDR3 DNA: TGCAGCGTTATTACAGGGGGCTCCGGGGAGCTGTTTTTT
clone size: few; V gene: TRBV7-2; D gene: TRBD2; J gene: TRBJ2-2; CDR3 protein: CASSRGLAGELFF; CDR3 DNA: TGTGCCAGCAGCCGCGGACTAGCCGGGGAGCTGTTTTTT
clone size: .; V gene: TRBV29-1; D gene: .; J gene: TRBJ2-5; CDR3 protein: CSVDHGGETQYF; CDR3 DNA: TGCAGCGTTGATCATGGGGGGGAGACCCAGTACTTC
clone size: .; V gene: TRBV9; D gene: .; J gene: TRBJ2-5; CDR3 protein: CASSLSVLETQYF; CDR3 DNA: TGTGCCAGCAGTTTATCCGTCCTAGAGACCCAGTACTTC
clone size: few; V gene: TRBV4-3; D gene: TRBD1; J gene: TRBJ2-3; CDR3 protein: CASSQDLGQRYTDTQYF; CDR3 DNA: TGCGCCAGCAGCCAAGATTTGGGACAGCGCTACACAGATACGCAGTATTTT
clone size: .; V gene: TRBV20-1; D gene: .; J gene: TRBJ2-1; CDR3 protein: CSASGSERPEQFF; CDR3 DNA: TGCAGTGCTAGTGGCAGCGAGAGGCCTGAGCAGTTCTTC
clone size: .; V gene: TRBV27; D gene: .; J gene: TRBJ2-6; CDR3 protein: CARSSGANVLTF; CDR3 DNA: TGTGCCAGATCATCTGGGGCCAACGTCCTGACTTTC
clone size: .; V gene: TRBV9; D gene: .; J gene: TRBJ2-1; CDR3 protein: CASSVKVGQHNNEQFF; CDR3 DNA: TGTGCCAGCAGCGTAAAGGTCGGACAGCATAACAATGAGCAGTTCTTC
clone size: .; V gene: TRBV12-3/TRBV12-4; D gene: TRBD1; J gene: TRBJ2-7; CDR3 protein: CASSRDRGDSYEQYF; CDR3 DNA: TGTGCCAGCAGTAGGGACAGGGGTGATTCCTACGAGCAGTACTTC
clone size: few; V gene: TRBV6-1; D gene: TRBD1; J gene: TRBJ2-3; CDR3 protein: CASSDRDRGTDTQYF; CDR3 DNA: TGTGCCAGCAGCGACAGGGACAGGGGTACAGATACGCAGTATTTT
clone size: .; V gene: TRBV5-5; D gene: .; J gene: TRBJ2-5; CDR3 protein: CASSLEWAGQETQYF; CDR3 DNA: TGTGCCAGCAGCTTGGAATGGGCGGGACAAGAGACCCAGTACTTC
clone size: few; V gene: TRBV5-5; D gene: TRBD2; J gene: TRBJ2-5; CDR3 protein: CASSLRLAAQEYF; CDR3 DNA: TGTGCCAGCAGCTTGCGGCTAGCGGCCCAGGAGTACTTC
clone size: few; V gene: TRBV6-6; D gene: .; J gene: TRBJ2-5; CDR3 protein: CASSYSILIQETQYF; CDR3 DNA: TGTGCCAGCAGTTACTCGATACTGATTCAAGAGACCCAGTACTTC
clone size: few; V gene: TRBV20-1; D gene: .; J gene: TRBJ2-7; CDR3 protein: CSARGTAYEQYF; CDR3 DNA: TGCAGTGCTCGCGGGACAGCCTACGAGCAGTACTTC
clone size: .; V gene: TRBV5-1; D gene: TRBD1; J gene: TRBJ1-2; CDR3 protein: CASSSPMTGTYGYTF; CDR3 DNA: TGCGCCAGCAGCTCCCCAATGACAGGGACCTATGGCTACACCTTC
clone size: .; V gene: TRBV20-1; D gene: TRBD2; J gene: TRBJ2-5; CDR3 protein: CSARTSGYQETQYF; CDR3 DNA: TGCAGTGCTAGGACTAGCGGGTACCAAGAGACCCAGTACTTC
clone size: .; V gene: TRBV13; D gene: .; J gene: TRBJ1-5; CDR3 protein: CASSLRRGGNQPQHF; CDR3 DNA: TGTGCCAGCAGCTTACGCAGGGGAGGCAATCAGCCCCAGCATTTT
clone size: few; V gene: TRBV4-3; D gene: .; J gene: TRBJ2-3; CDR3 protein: CASSQEGRRTDTQYF; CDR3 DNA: TGCGCCAGCAGCCAAGAAGGGCGCCGCACAGATACGCAGTATTTT
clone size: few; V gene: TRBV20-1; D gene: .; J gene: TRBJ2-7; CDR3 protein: CSARVLSGEREQYF; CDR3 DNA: TGCAGTGCTAGAGTCTTATCGGGAGAACGCGAGCAGTACTTC
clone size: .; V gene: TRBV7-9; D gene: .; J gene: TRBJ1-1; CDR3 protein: CASSLSANTEAFF; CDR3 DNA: TGTGCCAGCAGCTTATCTGCGAACACTGAAGCTTTCTTT
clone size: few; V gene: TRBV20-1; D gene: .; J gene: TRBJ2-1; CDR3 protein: CSARLPTPSYNEQFF; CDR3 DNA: TGCAGTGCTAGATTACCTACCCCCTCCTACAATGAGCAGTTCTTC